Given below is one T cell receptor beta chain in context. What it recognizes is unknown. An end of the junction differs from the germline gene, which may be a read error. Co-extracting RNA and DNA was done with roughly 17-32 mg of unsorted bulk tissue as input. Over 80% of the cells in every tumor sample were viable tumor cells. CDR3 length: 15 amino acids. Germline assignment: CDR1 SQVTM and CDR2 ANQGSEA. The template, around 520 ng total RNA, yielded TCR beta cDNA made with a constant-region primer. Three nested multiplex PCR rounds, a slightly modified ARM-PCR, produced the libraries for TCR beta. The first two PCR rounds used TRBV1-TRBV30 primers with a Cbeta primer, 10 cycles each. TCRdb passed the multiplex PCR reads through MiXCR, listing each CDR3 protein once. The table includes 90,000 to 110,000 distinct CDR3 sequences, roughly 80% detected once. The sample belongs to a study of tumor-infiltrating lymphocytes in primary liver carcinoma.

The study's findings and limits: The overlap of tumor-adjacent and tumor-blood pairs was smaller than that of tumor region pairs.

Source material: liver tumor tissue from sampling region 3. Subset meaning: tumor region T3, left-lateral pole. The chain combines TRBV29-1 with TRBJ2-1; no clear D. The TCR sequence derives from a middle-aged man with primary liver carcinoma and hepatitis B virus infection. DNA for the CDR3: TGCAGCGTTGATCTTTCTAAGGCCAATACCAATGGGCAGTTCTTT. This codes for CSVDLSKANTNGQFF.